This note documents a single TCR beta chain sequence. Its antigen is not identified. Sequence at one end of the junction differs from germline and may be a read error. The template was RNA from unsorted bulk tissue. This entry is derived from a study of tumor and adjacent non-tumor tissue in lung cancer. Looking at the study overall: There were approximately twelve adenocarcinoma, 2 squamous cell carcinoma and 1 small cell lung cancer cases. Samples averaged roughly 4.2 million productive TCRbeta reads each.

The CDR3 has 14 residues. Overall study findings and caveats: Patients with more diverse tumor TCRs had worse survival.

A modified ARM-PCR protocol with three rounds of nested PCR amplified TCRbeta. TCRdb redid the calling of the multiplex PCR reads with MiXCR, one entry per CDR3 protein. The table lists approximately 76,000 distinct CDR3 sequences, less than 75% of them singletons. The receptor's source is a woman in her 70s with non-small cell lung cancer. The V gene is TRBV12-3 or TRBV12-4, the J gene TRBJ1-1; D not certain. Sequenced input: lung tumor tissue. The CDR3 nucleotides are TGTGCCAGCAGTTGGTCGGATTCGAACACTGAAGCTCTCTTT. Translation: CASSWSDSNTEALF.